The sample holds a few counts of the clone carrying this T cell receptor (beta chain). This sample was taken from a study of identical twins. The CDR3 contains 15 residues. V lost 5 bases, J lost 2 bases, and 13 bases lay in between. Germline values: CDR1 MNHNS, CDR2 SASEGT. TCRdb re-called the 5' RACE reads through MiXCR, storing one row per CDR3 protein. The sample gives 1.5 million to 2 million distinct CDR3 sequences, around 33% of which show up once; over 0.25% is in the top ten. Sequenced material: cord blood. This TCR was recovered from a newborn girl in good health. The V and J genes are TRBV6-1 and TRBJ2-1; D gene uncertain. Written as DNA, the CDR3 is TGTGCCAGCAGTCCCCTTGGCAGGACCTACAATGAGCAGTTCTTC. Its protein product is CASSPLGRTYNEQFF.